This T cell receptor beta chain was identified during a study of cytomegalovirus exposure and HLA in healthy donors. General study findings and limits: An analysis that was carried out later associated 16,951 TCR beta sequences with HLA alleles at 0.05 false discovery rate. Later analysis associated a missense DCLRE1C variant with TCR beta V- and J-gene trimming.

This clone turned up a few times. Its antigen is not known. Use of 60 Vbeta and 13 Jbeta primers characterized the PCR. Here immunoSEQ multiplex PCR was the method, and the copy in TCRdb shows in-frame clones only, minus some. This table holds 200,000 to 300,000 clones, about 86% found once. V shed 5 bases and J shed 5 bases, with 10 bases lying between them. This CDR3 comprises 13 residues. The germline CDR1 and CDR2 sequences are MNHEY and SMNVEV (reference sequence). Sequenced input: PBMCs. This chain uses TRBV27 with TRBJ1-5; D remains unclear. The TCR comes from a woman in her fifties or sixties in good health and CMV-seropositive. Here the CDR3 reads CASSPRRYQPQHF. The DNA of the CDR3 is TGTGCCAGCAGTCCCCGGAGGTATCAGCCCCAGCATTTT.